The 16 T cell receptor beta chains presented below share a single source sample, sequenced in a study of a mutant IDH1 vaccine in newly diagnosed glioma. The time point was: week 35, safety follow-up. A 20-mer mutant IDH1 peptide at 300 ug was injected subcutaneously with topical imiquimod. Generated by immunoSEQ multiplex PCR, the TCRdb table keeps only in-frame clones and is missing some. This sample has approximately 31,000 clones, with 80% to 85% found just once. The antigens of these receptors remain unknown. The sample in question was PBMCs, obtained from a glioma patient whose treatment included an IDH1 peptide vaccine. These receptor sequences come from a woman younger than 35 with glioma.

In its sample, this clone ranks as medium-sized (0.01 to 0.1%). The chain combines TRBV6-6 with TRBJ1-5; no definite D call. Germline V gene lookup returns CDR1 MNHNY and CDR2 SVGAGI (reference sequence). CDR3 size: 12 residues. V shed 2 bases and J shed 3 bases, with 2 bases lying between them. This CDR3 is CASSYVNQPQHF. The CDR3 coding sequence is TGTGCCAGCAGTTACGTCAATCAGCCCCAGCATTTT.

The genes are TRBV5-6 and TRBJ2-7, with D perhaps matching TRBD1 (6 bases). The CDR3 covers 14 residues. V dropped 7 bases and J dropped 3 bases, with 17 bases sitting between them. Germline V gives CDR1 SGHDT, CDR2 YYEEEE. The CDR3 nucleotides read TGTGCCAGCTCCGGTTGGGGGCCCTTCTACGAGCAGTACTTC. Encoded protein: CASSGWGPFYEQYF. Drawing the rest from reference TRBV5-6 and TRBJ2-7, the complete variable domain is DAGVTQSPTHLIKTRGQQVTLRCSPKSGHDTVSWYQQALGQGPQFIFQYYEEEERQRGNFPDRFSGHQFPNYSSELNVNALLLGDSALYLCASSGWGPFYEQYFGPGTRLTVT.

This sequence joins TRBV18 and TRBJ2-2; D gene unclear. Trimming shortened V by 2 bases and J by 3 bases, and 7 bases separated the two germline ends. This CDR3 contains 14 residues. CDR1 and CDR2 from the germline V gene are KGHSH and LQKENI. CDR3 DNA sequence: TGTGCCAGCTCACCAGCGCCCTACACCGGGGAGCTGTTTTTT. Its translation: CASSPAPYTGELFF.

The chain recombines TRBV6-1 with TRBJ2-2; D call uncertain. Germline CDR1 is MNHNS and CDR2 is SASEGT. The CDR3 is made up of 12 amino acids. Between the trimmed V and J ends, which lost 7 bases and 4 bases, there was a span of 7 bases. The CDR3 nucleotides read TGTGCCAGCAATCTCGCCACCGGGGAGCTGTTTTTT. It encodes CASNLATGELFF.

V is TRBV5-5 and J is TRBJ2-7, with D tentatively TRBD2 (6 bases). With 0 bases removed from V and 4 bases from J, the gap between germline ends came to 8 bases. Germline CDR1 SGHKS, CDR2 YYEKEE (reference sequence). The CDR3 sequence is 13 residues long. CDR3 loop: CASSLDLAYEQYF. The CDR3 bases are TGTGCCAGCAGCTTGGACCTAGCGTACGAGCAGTACTTC.

The V and J genes are TRBV18 and TRBJ1-1, with a possible D match to TRBD1 (5 bases). The CDR3 runs to 15 residues. Germline CDR1 and CDR2: KGHSH and LQKENI. The ends were cut back, 5 bases at V and 5 bases at J, with 18 bases in the middle. The CDR3, as DNA: TGTGCCAGCTCATTATACATGGGGGGGAGGACTGAAGCTTTCTTT. Its protein product is CASSLYMGGRTEAFF. The variable domain in full, with the rest retrieved from reference TRBV18 and TRBJ1-1, is NAGVMQNPRHLVRRRGQEARLRCSPMKGHSHVYWYRQLPEEGLKFMVYLQKENIIDESGMPKERFSAEFPKEGPSILRIQQVVRGDSAAYFCASSLYMGGRTEAFFGQGTRLTVV.

This clone was recorded once. The rearrangement joins TRBV6-5 to TRBJ1-2, with 7 nucleotides matching TRBD1. CDR3 length equals 12 residues. The germline CDR1 and CDR2 sequences are MNHEY and SVGAGI. V lost 7 bases and J lost 8; bases outside the gene matches: 7. This CDR3 is CASTRQGEGYTF. CDR3 bases: TGTGCCAGCACTCGACAGGGCGAGGGCTACACCTTC.

This chain connects TRBV27 to TRBJ1-2, with 10 bases aligning to TRBD1. The CDR3 is 13 residues long. Germline CDR1 reads MNHEY; CDR2 reads SMNVEV (reference sequence). V shed 3 bases and J 8 bases; nucleotides not matched to a gene: 3. CDR3 loop: CASSFGTGVGYTF. The CDR3 DNA is TGTGCCAGCAGTTTCGGGACAGGGGTAGGCTACACCTTC.

The rearrangement uses TRBV7-9 and TRBJ2-1, with a possible D match to TRBD1 (5 bases). Trimming removed 5 bases at V and 0 bases at J, with 14 bases between. Germline V gene lookup returns CDR1 SEHNR and CDR2 FQNEAQ (reference sequence). The length of the CDR3 is 16 residues. Here the CDR3 reads CASSRTDTTSYNEQFF. The CDR3 region has the DNA TGTGCCAGCAGCAGGACGGACACGACCTCCTACAATGAGCAGTTCTTC.

This clone has only a few counts. The V call is TRBV30, the J call TRBJ1-5, with a weak D call TRBD1 (5 bases). With 1 base removed from V and 9 bases from J, the gap between germline ends came to 10 bases. Germline V lookup: CDR1 GTSNPN, CDR2 SVGIG (reference sequence). The CDR3 length is 12 residues. CDR3 protein: CAWSDQGRPQHF. DNA of the CDR3: TGTGCCTGGAGTGACCAGGGCCGGCCCCAGCATTTT.

The CDR3 is CASSQDQGDQPQHF. In DNA, the CDR3 is TGTGCCAGCAGCCAAGATCAGGGGGATCAGCCCCAGCATTTT. This chain links TRBV4-2 with TRBJ1-5, with 7 bases aligning to TRBD1. V was clipped by 0 bases and J by 5 bases; unmatched bases: 1. The CDR3 spans 14 residues. The germline V gene has CDR1 LGHNA and CDR2 YNFKEQ.

V is TRBV5-6 and J is TRBJ2-7, with D uncertain. Trimming removed 1 base at V and 2 bases at J, with 1 base between. The CDR3 consists of 11 residues. Germline lookup yields CDR1 SGHDT and CDR2 YYEEEE. CDR3 nucleotide sequence: TGTGCCAGCAGCTTGACCTACGAGCAGTACTTC. Translation gives CASSLTYEQYF.

The chain employs TRBV14 and TRBJ1-2; 12 positions match TRBD1. Trimming removed 4 bases from V and 5 bases from J; junction bases left unmatched: 5. This CDR3 has 15 residues. The V gene's germline CDR1 is SGHDN and CDR2 FVKESK. CDR3 DNA: TGTGCCAGCAGCCTCCCGGGACAGGGGGCGTATGGCTACACCTTC. This gives the protein CASSLPGQGAYGYTF.

The genes are TRBV7-9 and TRBJ2-2, with D unclear. Germline CDR1 SEHNR, CDR2 FQNEAQ (reference sequence). The V gene lost 4 bases and the J gene lost 5 bases, with 11 bases spanning the gap. CDR3 length equals 14 residues. CDR3 loop: CASSSDPRTGELFF. In DNA, the CDR3 is TGTGCCAGCAGCTCGGACCCAAGGACCGGGGAGCTGTTTTTT.

V usage is TRBV27 and J usage is TRBJ1-5; the D is unclear. V was cut by 2 bases and J by 4 bases, with 6 bases left in between. Germline CDR1 and CDR2: MNHEY and SMNVEV (reference sequence). This CDR3 region has 13 residues. This CDR3 is CASSLGPNQPQHF. The DNA for the CDR3 is TGTGCCAGCAGTTTAGGTCCGAATCAGCCCCAGCATTTT.

V usage is TRBV25-1 and J usage is TRBJ1-2; weak D call: TRBD1 (5 bases). The CDR3 is 15 amino acids. Germline CDR1 reads MGHDK; CDR2 reads SYGVNS. V was shortened by 11 bases and J by 2 bases, with 21 bases between the two germline ends. CDR3 DNA sequence: TGTGCCGCGGGAGTATTAGGGGCCGGCAACTATGGCTACACCTTC. Translation gives CAAGVLGAGNYGYTF.